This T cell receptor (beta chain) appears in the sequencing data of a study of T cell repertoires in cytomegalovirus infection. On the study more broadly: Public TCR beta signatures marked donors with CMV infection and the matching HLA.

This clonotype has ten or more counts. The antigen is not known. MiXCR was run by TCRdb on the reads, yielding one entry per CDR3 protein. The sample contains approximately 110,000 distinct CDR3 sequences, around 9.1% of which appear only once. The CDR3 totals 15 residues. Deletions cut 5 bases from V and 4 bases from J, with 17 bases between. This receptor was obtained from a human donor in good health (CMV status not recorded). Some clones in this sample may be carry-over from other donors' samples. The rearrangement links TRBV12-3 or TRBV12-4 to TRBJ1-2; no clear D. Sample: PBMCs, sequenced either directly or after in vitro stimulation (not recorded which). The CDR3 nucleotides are TGTGCCAGCAGTCCCTCTGAAGGCAGCCTCTATGGCTACACCTTC. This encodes CASSPSEGSLYGYTF.